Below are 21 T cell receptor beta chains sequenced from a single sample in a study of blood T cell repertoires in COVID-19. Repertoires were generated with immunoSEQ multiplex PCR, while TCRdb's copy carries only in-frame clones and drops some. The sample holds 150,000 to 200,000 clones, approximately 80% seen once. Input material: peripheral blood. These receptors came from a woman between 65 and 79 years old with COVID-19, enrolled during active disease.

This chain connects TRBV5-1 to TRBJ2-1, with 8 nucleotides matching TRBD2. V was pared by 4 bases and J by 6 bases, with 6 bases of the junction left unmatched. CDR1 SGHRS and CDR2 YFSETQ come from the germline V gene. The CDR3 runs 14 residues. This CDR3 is CASSTAGAGNEQFF. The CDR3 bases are TGCGCCAGCAGCACAGCGGGAGCGGGCAATGAGCAGTTCTTC.

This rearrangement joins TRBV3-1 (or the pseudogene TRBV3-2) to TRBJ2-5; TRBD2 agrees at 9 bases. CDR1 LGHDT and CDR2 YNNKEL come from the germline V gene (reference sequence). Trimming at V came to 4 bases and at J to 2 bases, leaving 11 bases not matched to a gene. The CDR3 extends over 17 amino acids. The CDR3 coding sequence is TGTGCCAGCAGCCCTCTCTCGGCTAGCGGGGTGCAAGAGACCCAGTACTTC. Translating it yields CASSPLSASGVQETQYF.

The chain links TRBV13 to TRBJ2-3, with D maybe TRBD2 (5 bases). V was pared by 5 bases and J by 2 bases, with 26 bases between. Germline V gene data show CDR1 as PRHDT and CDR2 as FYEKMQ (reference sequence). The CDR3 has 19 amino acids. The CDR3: CASSVLLDVGRPNTDTQYF. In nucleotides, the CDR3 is TGTGCCAGCAGCGTTTTACTGGACGTAGGGAGACCAAACACAGATACGCAGTATTTT.

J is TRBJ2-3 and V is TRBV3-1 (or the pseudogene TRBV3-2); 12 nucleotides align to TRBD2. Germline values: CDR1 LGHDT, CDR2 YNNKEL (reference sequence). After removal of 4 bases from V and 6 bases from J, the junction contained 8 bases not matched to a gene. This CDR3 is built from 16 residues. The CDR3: CASSRGGLAGADTQYF. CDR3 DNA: TGTGCCAGCAGCCGGGGGGGACTAGCGGGCGCGGATACGCAGTATTTT.

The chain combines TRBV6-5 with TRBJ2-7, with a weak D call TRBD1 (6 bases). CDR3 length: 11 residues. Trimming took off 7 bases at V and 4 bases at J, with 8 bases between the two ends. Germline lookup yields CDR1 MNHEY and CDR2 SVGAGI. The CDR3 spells CASKGGYEQYF. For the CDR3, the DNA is TGTGCCAGCAAAGGGGGTTACGAGCAGTACTTC.

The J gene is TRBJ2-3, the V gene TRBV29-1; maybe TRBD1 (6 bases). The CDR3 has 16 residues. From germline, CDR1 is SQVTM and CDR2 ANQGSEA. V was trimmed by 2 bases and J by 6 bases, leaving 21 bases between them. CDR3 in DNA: TGCAGCGTTGAACCATGGGGGACACGTCCCCCGGATACGCAGTATTTT. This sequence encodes CSVEPWGTRPPDTQYF.

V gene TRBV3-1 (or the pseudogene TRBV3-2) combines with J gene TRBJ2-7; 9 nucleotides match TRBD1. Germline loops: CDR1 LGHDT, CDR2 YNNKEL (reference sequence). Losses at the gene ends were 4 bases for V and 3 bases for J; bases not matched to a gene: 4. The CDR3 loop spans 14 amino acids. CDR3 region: CASSLRDRVYEQYF. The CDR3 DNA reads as TGTGCCAGCAGCCTCCGGGACAGGGTCTACGAGCAGTACTTC.

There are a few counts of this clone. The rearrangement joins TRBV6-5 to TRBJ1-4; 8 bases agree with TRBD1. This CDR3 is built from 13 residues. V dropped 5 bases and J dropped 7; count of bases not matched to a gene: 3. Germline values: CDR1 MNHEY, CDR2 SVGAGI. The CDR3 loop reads CASSNRGGEKLFF. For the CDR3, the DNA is TGTGCCAGCAGTAACAGGGGGGGTGAAAAACTGTTTTTT.

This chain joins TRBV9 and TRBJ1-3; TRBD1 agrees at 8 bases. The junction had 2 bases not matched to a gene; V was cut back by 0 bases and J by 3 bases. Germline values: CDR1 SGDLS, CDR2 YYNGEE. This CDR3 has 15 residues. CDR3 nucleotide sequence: TGTGCCAGCAGCGTAGGACAGGGGCTTGGAAACACCATATATTTT. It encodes CASSVGQGLGNTIYF.

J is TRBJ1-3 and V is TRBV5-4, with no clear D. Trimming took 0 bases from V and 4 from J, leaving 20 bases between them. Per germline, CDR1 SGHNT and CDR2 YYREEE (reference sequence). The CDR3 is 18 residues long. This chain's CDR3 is CASSLAKDPRIGGNTIYF. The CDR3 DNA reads TGTGCCAGCAGCTTGGCAAAAGACCCGAGGATAGGAGGAAACACCATATATTTT. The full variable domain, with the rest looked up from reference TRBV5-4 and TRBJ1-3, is ETGVTQSPTHLIKTRGQQVTLRCSSQSGHNTVSWYQQALGQGPQFIFQYYREEENGRGNFPPRFSGLQFPNYSSELNVNALELDDSALYLCASSLAKDPRIGGNTIYFGEGSWLTVV.

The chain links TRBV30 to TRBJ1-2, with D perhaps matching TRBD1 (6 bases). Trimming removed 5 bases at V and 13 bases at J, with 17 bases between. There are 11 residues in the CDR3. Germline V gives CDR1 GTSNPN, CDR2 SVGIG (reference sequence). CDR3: CAWAHTGTTTF. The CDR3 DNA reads TGTGCCTGGGCACATACCGGGACAACCACCTTC.

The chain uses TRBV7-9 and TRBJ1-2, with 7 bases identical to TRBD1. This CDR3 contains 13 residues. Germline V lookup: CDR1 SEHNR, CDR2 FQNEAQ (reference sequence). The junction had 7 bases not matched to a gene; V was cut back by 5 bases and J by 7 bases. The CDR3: CASSPEGAGGYTF. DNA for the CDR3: TGTGCCAGCAGCCCAGAGGGGGCGGGTGGCTACACCTTC. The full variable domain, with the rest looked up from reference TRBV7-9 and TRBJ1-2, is DTGVSQNPRHKITKRGQNVTFRCDPISEHNRLYWYRQTLGQGPEFLTYFQNEAQLEKSRLLSDRFSAERPKGSFSTLEIQRTEQGDSAMYLCASSPEGAGGYTFGSGTRLTVV.

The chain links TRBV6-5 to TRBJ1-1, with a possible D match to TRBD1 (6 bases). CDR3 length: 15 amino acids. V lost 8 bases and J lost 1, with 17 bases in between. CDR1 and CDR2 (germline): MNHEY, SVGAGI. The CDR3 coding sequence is TGTGCCAGCGGCCCAGGTTGGACAGAGAACACTGAAGCTTTCTTT. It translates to CASGPGWTENTEAFF.

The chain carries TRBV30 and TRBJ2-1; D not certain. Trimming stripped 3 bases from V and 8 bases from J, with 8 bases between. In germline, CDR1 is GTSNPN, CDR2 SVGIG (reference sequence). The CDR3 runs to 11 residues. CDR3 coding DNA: TGTGCCTGGAGCGACTTGGATGAGCAGTTCTTC. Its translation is CAWSDLDEQFF.

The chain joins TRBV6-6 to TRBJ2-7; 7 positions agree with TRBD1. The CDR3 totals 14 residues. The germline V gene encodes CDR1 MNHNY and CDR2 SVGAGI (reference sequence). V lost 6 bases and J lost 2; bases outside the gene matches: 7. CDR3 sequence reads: CASSETGIAYEQYF. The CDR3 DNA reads TGTGCCAGCAGCGAGACAGGGATCGCCTACGAGCAGTACTTC.

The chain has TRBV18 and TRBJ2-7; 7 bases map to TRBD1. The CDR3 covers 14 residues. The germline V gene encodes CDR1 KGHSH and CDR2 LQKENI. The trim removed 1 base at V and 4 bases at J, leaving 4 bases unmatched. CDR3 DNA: TGTGCCAGCTCACCACGAAGGGACAGTTACGAGCAGTACGTC. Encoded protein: CASSPRRDSYEQYV.

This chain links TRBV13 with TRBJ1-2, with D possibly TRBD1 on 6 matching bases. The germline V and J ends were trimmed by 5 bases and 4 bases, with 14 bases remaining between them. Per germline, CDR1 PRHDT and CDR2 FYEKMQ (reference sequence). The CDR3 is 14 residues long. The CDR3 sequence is CASSPQGQLYGYTF. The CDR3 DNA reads TGTGCCAGCAGCCCCCAAGGACAGCTCTATGGCTACACCTTC.

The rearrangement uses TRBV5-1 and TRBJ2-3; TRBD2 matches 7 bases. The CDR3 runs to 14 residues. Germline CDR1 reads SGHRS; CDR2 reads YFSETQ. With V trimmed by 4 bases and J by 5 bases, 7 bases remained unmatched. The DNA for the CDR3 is TGCGCCAGCAGCCACGGACTAGGAGAAGATACGCAGTATTTT. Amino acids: CASSHGLGEDTQYF.

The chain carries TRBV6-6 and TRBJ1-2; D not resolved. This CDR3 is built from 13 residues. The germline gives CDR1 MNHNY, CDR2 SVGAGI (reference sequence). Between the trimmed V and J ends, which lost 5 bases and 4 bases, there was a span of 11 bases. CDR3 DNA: TGTGCCAGCAGTCCCGGGTCATTCTATGGCTACACCTTC. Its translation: CASSPGSFYGYTF.

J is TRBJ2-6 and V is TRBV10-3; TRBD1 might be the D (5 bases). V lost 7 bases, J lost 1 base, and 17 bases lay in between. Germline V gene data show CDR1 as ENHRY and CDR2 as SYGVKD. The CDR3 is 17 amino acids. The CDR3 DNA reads TGTGCCATCAAGGCAGGGTACCCCGATTCTGGGGCCAACGTCCTGACTTTC. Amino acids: CAIKAGYPDSGANVLTF.

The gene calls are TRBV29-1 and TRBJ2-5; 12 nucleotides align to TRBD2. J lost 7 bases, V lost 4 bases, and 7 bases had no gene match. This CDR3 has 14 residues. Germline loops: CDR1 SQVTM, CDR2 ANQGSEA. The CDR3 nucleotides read TGCAGCGTTGTTTCCGGACTAGCGGGGCGGACCCAGTACTTC. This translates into CSVVSGLAGRTQYF.